Listed below are T cell receptor beta chains from one sample, sequenced in a study of cytomegalovirus exposure and HLA in healthy donors. The data were produced by immunoSEQ multiplex PCR, yet TCRdb's version contains in-frame clones alone and is incomplete. The sample holds around 100,000 clones, more than 65% seen once. The material sequenced was PBMCs. These receptors all come from a woman in her 50s in good health and CMV-seropositive. Both conserved end residues are trimmed from each CDR3. The order of the fields is clone size, J gene, V gene, D gene, CDR3 protein. A D gene is named only where the DNA matches it firmly. Not every row has a clone size; where given, it reads once, few, many or a size class.

clone size: .
J gene: TRBJ1-1
V gene: TRBV18
D gene: .
CDR3 protein: ASSPQGNTEAF

clone size: .
J gene: TRBJ2-7
V gene: TRBV27
D gene: .
CDR3 protein: ASSDHGREQY

clone size: .
J gene: TRBJ1-2
V gene: TRBV18
D gene: .
CDR3 protein: ASSTTEGYGYT

clone size: few
J gene: TRBJ2-3
V gene: TRBV6-4
D gene: TRBD2
CDR3 protein: ASSDAGGTDTQY

clone size: .
J gene: TRBJ2-2
V gene: TRBV4-1
D gene: TRBD1
CDR3 protein: ASSQVRRQGESGELF

clone size: .
J gene: TRBJ1-1
V gene: TRBV6-5
D gene: .
CDR3 protein: ASSPGAGTEAF

clone size: .
J gene: TRBJ2-2
V gene: TRBV7-9
D gene: TRBD1
CDR3 protein: ASSSWAGQANTGELF

clone size: .
J gene: TRBJ1-5
V gene: TRBV10-3
D gene: .
CDR3 protein: AISESVLQYSNQPQH

clone size: few
J gene: TRBJ1-2
V gene: TRBV9
D gene: .
CDR3 protein: ASSGGTTYGYT

clone size: few
J gene: TRBJ1-1
V gene: TRBV10-3
D gene: .
CDR3 protein: AISGTGFGNTEAF

clone size: .
J gene: TRBJ2-2
V gene: TRBV18
D gene: .
CDR3 protein: ASSPGASGELF

clone size: .
J gene: TRBJ1-2
V gene: TRBV19
D gene: TRBD1
CDR3 protein: ASSIVGTGRQGGYT

clone size: .
J gene: TRBJ1-6
V gene: TRBV14
D gene: TRBD1
CDR3 protein: ASSLRQGGNSPLH

clone size: .
J gene: TRBJ2-5
V gene: TRBV5-6
D gene: .
CDR3 protein: ASSLVGSGQETQY

clone size: few
J gene: TRBJ2-7
V gene: TRBV18
D gene: .
CDR3 protein: ASSPPGRSGEQY

clone size: .
J gene: TRBJ2-7
V gene: TRBV27
D gene: .
CDR3 protein: ASSPRRAVGEQY

clone size: .
J gene: TRBJ2-2
V gene: TRBV5-4
D gene: .
CDR3 protein: ASSLEEGARTGELF

clone size: .
J gene: TRBJ2-1
V gene: TRBV2
D gene: TRBD2
CDR3 protein: ASSEVASGGEEQF

clone size: .
J gene: TRBJ2-1
V gene: TRBV5-1
D gene: TRBD2
CDR3 protein: ASSGSSGGPYNEQF

clone size: .
J gene: TRBJ2-1
V gene: TRBV5-1
D gene: TRBD1
CDR3 protein: ASSPLQGAYGNEQF

clone size: once
J gene: TRBJ2-2
V gene: TRBV19
D gene: .
CDR3 protein: ASSIGTTSETGELF

clone size: many
J gene: TRBJ2-1
V gene: TRBV7-8
D gene: TRBD1
CDR3 protein: ASSLSTGTGDNEQF

clone size: .
J gene: TRBJ1-1
V gene: TRBV13
D gene: .
CDR3 protein: ASSLNRNTEAF

clone size: .
J gene: TRBJ1-1
V gene: TRBV20-1
D gene: .
CDR3 protein: SAQGNTEAF

clone size: .
J gene: TRBJ2-1
V gene: TRBV30
D gene: TRBD1
CDR3 protein: AGRDRAYNEQF

clone size: .
J gene: TRBJ1-2
V gene: TRBV6-5
D gene: TRBD1
CDR3 protein: ASSSPLTGGNYGYT

clone size: .
J gene: TRBJ1-1
V gene: TRBV6-1
D gene: .
CDR3 protein: ASRTVSDGEAF

clone size: .
J gene: TRBJ1-4
V gene: TRBV7-2
D gene: TRBD1
CDR3 protein: ASSSTHGQVDNEKLF

clone size: .
J gene: TRBJ2-7
V gene: TRBV11-3
D gene: TRBD1
CDR3 protein: ASSQGQGYEQY

clone size: .
J gene: TRBJ1-2
V gene: TRBV7-9
D gene: TRBD1
CDR3 protein: ASSLGQGNGYT

clone size: .
J gene: TRBJ1-1
V gene: TRBV7-2
D gene: .
CDR3 protein: ASYVAEAF

clone size: few
J gene: TRBJ1-1
V gene: TRBV19
D gene: .
CDR3 protein: ASSIFGEAF

clone size: .
J gene: TRBJ2-7
V gene: TRBV4-1
D gene: .
CDR3 protein: ASSQDIFPSYEQY

clone size: .
J gene: TRBJ2-1
V gene: TRBV7-8
D gene: TRBD2
CDR3 protein: ASSLTSGRREQF

clone size: .
J gene: TRBJ1-5
V gene: TRBV6-1
D gene: .
CDR3 protein: ASSGATVGRYSNQPQH

clone size: .
J gene: TRBJ1-2
V gene: TRBV6-5
D gene: .
CDR3 protein: ASSYRGNNYGYT

clone size: once
J gene: TRBJ2-7
V gene: TRBV11-2
D gene: TRBD1
CDR3 protein: ASSLLTGTGLKIAYEQY

clone size: .
J gene: TRBJ1-1
V gene: TRBV19
D gene: TRBD1
CDR3 protein: ASSIGGQHTEAF

clone size: .
J gene: TRBJ2-1
V gene: TRBV15
D gene: .
CDR3 protein: ATSREIRTAYNEQF

clone size: few
J gene: TRBJ1-2
V gene: TRBV5-1
D gene: TRBD1
CDR3 protein: ASSWGTGDYT

clone size: once
J gene: TRBJ2-3
V gene: TRBV15
D gene: .
CDR3 protein: ATSRDVGDTQY

clone size: .
J gene: TRBJ2-3
V gene: TRBV4-2
D gene: TRBD2
CDR3 protein: ASSLTRESGRARTQY

clone size: .
J gene: TRBJ2-7
V gene: TRBV15
D gene: .
CDR3 protein: ATSRETGRYEQY

clone size: .
J gene: TRBJ2-6
V gene: TRBV27
D gene: .
CDR3 protein: ASSSPGRSGANVLT

clone size: .
J gene: TRBJ2-7
V gene: TRBV5-6
D gene: TRBD2
CDR3 protein: ASSLFTGTRGAEQY

clone size: few
J gene: TRBJ2-3
V gene: TRBV7-8
D gene: TRBD2
CDR3 protein: ASSLGVIAGVGDTQY

clone size: .
J gene: TRBJ1-1
V gene: TRBV19
D gene: TRBD1
CDR3 protein: ASTYRGADTEAF

clone size: .
J gene: TRBJ2-7
V gene: TRBV29-1
D gene: TRBD2
CDR3 protein: SVTSGSYEQY

clone size: .
J gene: TRBJ2-3
V gene: TRBV5-1
D gene: TRBD2
CDR3 protein: ASSLWGEGNTQY

clone size: .
J gene: TRBJ2-1
V gene: TRBV5-1
D gene: TRBD2
CDR3 protein: ASSLTVRGTSGSTHYNEQF